A selection of T cell receptor beta chains follows, all from one sample in a study of T cell responses to AZD1222 COVID-19 vaccine. Only in-frame clones appear in the TCRdb table, and some are missing; sequencing was by immunoSEQ multiplex PCR. Among approximately 150,000 clones, roughly 87% were seen once, and the ten largest hold around 5%. The sample here was peripheral blood, taken 28 days after the second dose of the MenACWY control vaccine. These receptors were obtained from an adult who received the MenACWY meningococcal vaccine as a control. The CDR3 runs from the conserved cysteine through the conserved F or W. Each record gives: J gene, V gene, D gene, clone size, CDR3 protein, CDR3 DNA. D genes are given only for firm matches. Clone size is stated in some rows and not others, as once, few, many or a class when expanded.

TRBJ2-7	TRBV7-9	TRBD1	NA	CASSLAGTGGPYEQYF	TGTGCCAGCAGCTTAGCAGGGACAGGGGGCCCCTACGAGCAGTACTTC
TRBJ2-5	TRBV27	TRBD1	NA	CASSLSGQGKTQYF	TGTGCCAGCAGTTTATCGGGACAGGGAAAGACCCAGTACTTC
TRBJ2-3	TRBV7-3	NA	NA	CASSLRGGADTQYF	TGTGCCAGCAGCTTAAGAGGGGGGGCAGATACGCAGTATTTT
TRBJ1-5	TRBV27	NA	NA	CASSLGRNQPQHF	TGTGCCAGCAGTCTTGGCCGAAATCAGCCCCAGCATTTT
TRBJ1-5	TRBV6-6	TRBD1	NA	CASSRPGQGSDSNQPQHF	TGTGCCAGCAGTCGACCGGGACAGGGGTCGGATAGCAATCAGCCCCAGCATTTT
TRBJ2-7	TRBV19	TRBD1	NA	CASSTTPQGVYEQYF	TGTGCCAGTAGTACCACCCCGCAGGGGGTCTACGAGCAGTACTTC
TRBJ2-1	TRBV4-2	TRBD2	NA	CASSQELAGAGEQFF	TGTGCCAGCAGCCAAGAACTAGCGGGAGCGGGGGAGCAGTTCTTC
TRBJ1-4	TRBV6-5	NA	NA	CASRQGRGEKLFF	TGTGCCAGCAGACAGGGTCGGGGTGAAAAACTGTTTTTT
TRBJ1-2	TRBV12-3/TRBV12-4	NA	NA	CASSLAGSGYTF	TGTGCCAGCAGTTTAGCAGGGTCCGGCTACACCTTC
TRBJ2-2	TRBV3-1/TRBV3-2	NA	NA	CASSQDRINGQLSTGELFF	TGTGCCAGCAGCCAAGATCGAATTAATGGACAGCTATCCACCGGGGAGCTGTTTTTT
TRBJ1-2	TRBV28	NA	NA	CASTEGGNYGYTF	TGTGCCAGCACTGAGGGGGGAAACTATGGCTACACCTTC
TRBJ1-5	TRBV4-2	NA	once	CASSQGWDNNQPQHF	TGTGCCAGCAGCCAGGGGTGGGACAACAATCAGCCCCAGCATTTT
TRBJ1-1	TRBV6-5	TRBD1	NA	CASSSFRGEAFF	TGTGCCAGCAGTTCCTTCAGGGGGGAAGCTTTCTTT
TRBJ2-6	TRBV19	NA	NA	CASSIRTGSGANVLTF	TGTGCCAGTAGTATACGCACAGGGTCTGGGGCCAACGTCCTGACTTTC
TRBJ2-2	TRBV19	TRBD2	NA	CASSISGGPGELFF	TGTGCCAGTAGTATTTCGGGGGGACCGGGGGAGCTGTTTTTT
TRBJ2-5	TRBV3-1/TRBV3-2	NA	once	CASSFTWVGGAQYF	TGTGCCAGCAGCTTTACCTGGGTAGGCGGGGCCCAGTACTTC
TRBJ1-1	TRBV30	NA	NA	CAWRQRLEAFF	TGTGCCTGGAGGCAACGGCTTGAAGCTTTCTTT
TRBJ1-6	TRBV27	NA	NA	CASSPLRDYRGSPLHF	TGTGCCAGCAGTCCACTCCGGGACTATCGAGGGTCACCCCTCCACTTT
TRBJ1-1	TRBV5-6	NA	NA	CASSLLRWRGPNTEAFF	TGTGCCAGCAGCTTGCTTAGATGGCGGGGACCGAACACTGAAGCTTTCTTT
TRBJ2-3	TRBV29-1	NA	NA	CSAATGVPDTQYF	TGCAGCGCGGCTACGGGGGTCCCAGATACGCAGTATTTT
TRBJ2-7	TRBV5-5	TRBD1	NA	CASSSWTGSPYEQYF	TGTGCCAGCAGCTCGTGGACAGGGTCCCCCTACGAGCAGTACTTC
TRBJ1-1	TRBV28	NA	NA	CASTLGDLLAEAFF	TGTGCCAGCACCTTGGGGGACCTTTTGGCTGAAGCTTTCTTT
TRBJ2-7	TRBV28	TRBD1	NA	CASSPPGQGSYEQYF	TGTGCCAGCAGTCCCCCGGGACAGGGTTCCTACGAGCAGTACTTC
TRBJ2-1	TRBV29-1	TRBD1	NA	CSVVDRGRRDEQFF	TGCAGCGTTGTCGACAGGGGGCGCAGGGATGAGCAGTTCTTC
TRBJ1-6	TRBV5-6	NA	NA	CASSLGNRDSPLHF	TGTGCCAGCAGCTTAGGTAACAGGGATTCACCCCTCCACTTT
TRBJ1-2	TRBV3-1/TRBV3-2	NA	NA	CASSQVPHGYTF	TGTGCCAGCAGCCAAGTCCCTCATGGCTACACCTTC
TRBJ2-1	TRBV6-5	TRBD1	NA	CASLPGGTGREQFF	TGTGCCAGCCTCCCAGGGGGTACAGGGAGAGAGCAGTTCTTC
TRBJ1-2	TRBV6-1	NA	few	CASSEWGREDYGYTF	TGTGCCAGCAGTGAATGGGGCAGGGAAGACTATGGCTACACCTTC
TRBJ2-1	TRBV6-2/TRBV6-3	NA	NA	CASSYSRASLVPFF	TGTGCCAGCAGTTACTCGAGAGCCTCCCTCGTTCCGTTCTTC
TRBJ1-5	TRBV6-2/TRBV6-3	NA	NA	CASSYGGAQHF	TGTGCCAGCAGTTACGGGGGAGCCCAGCATTTT
TRBJ1-2	TRBV2	TRBD1	NA	CASSPSRDRGRGYTF	TGTGCCAGCAGCCCCTCGAGAGACAGGGGACGAGGCTACACCTTC
TRBJ2-5	TRBV4-1	TRBD2	NA	CASSRGLAGGETQYF	TGCGCCAGCAGCCGGGGACTAGCGGGAGGGGAGACCCAGTACTTC
TRBJ2-3	TRBV5-6	NA	NA	CASSLYQGSDTQYF	TGTGCCAGCAGCTTGTACCAGGGATCAGATACGCAGTATTTT
TRBJ2-2	TRBV9	NA	NA	CASSALKSSGEHRGAVF	TGTGCCAGCAGCGCCCTGAAATCCAGCGGTGAACACCGGGGAGCTGTTTTT
TRBJ2-3	TRBV24-1	TRBD1	NA	CATRDRFLLTQYF	TGTGCCACGAGGGACAGGTTTTTGTTGACGCAGTATTTT
TRBJ1-1	TRBV19	NA	NA	CASTEGLNTEAFF	TGTGCCTCTACGGAAGGTTTGAACACTGAAGCTTTCTTT
TRBJ2-2	TRBV24-1	NA	NA	CATRPNRVHTGELFF	TGTGCCACCAGGCCAAACAGGGTTCACACCGGGGAGCTGTTTTTT
TRBJ1-2	TRBV6-5	TRBD1	NA	CASSSTGTDNYGYTF	TGTGCCAGCAGTAGCACCGGGACAGACAACTATGGCTACACCTTC
TRBJ2-3	TRBV24-1	TRBD2	once	CATGNAGGSDTQYF	TGTGCCACCGGTAATGCGGGGGGATCAGATACGCAGTATTTT
TRBJ2-6	TRBV24-1	NA	once	CATSDSVQGPGANVLTF	TGTGCCACCAGTGATTCGGTACAGGGCCCTGGGGCCAACGTCCTGACTTTC
TRBJ2-3	TRBV5-1	TRBD2	NA	CASSLTGGPDTQYF	TGCGCCAGCAGCTTGACGGGGGGGCCAGATACGCAGTATTTT
TRBJ1-4	TRBV5-5	NA	NA	CASSLGNFNEKLFF	TGTGCCAGCAGCTTGGGAAATTTTAATGAAAAACTGTTTTTT
TRBJ1-1	TRBV30	TRBD1	NA	CAWSGARQGSTEAFF	TGTGCCTGGAGTGGGGCCCGACAGGGGAGCACTGAAGCTTTCTTT
TRBJ2-5	TRBV15	NA	NA	CATSRGGRGEAGTQYF	TGTGCCACCAGCCGAGGGGGGAGGGGCGAAGCGGGGACCCAGTACTTC
TRBJ1-2	TRBV24-1	NA	NA	CATSDQRGRYGYTF	TGTGCCACCAGTGACCAGAGGGGAAGGTATGGCTACACCTTC
TRBJ1-2	TRBV11-2	NA	NA	CASSLVLRGVDYGYTF	TGTGCCAGCAGCTTAGTCCTTCGGGGGGTGGACTATGGCTACACCTTC
TRBJ2-4	TRBV9	TRBD2	NA	CASSVDSGLGQNIQYF	TGTGCCAGCAGCGTAGACTCGGGACTAGGCCAGAACATTCAGTACTTC
TRBJ1-1	TRBV12-3/TRBV12-4	NA	NA	CASTTNRFTEAFF	TGTGCCAGCACTACAAACAGGTTCACTGAAGCTTTCTTT
TRBJ2-2	TRBV4-3	NA	NA	CASSQDGTENTGELFF	TGCGCCAGCAGCCAAGACGGGACGGAGAACACCGGGGAGCTGTTTTTT
TRBJ2-5	TRBV6-5	TRBD1	NA	CASRRTGVSETQYF	TGTGCCAGCAGACGGACAGGGGTGAGCGAGACCCAGTACTTC
TRBJ1-4	TRBV6-5	NA	NA	CASSSGVYNEKLFF	TGTGCCAGCAGCTCAGGGGTCTATAATGAAAAACTGTTTTTT
TRBJ1-2	TRBV30	NA	NA	CAWRSPGRYGYTF	TGTGCCTGGAGGTCTCCCGGGCGCTATGGCTACACCTTC
TRBJ2-3	TRBV11-3	TRBD1	NA	CASKGTAGTDTQYF	TGTGCCAGCAAGGGGACAGCGGGCACAGATACGCAGTATTTT
TRBJ1-1	TRBV7-9	NA	NA	CASSYITRNTEAFF	TGTGCCAGCAGCTACATAACGAGAAACACTGAAGCTTTCTTT
TRBJ2-5	TRBV7-2	NA	NA	CASSFNKGGGETQYF	TGTGCCAGCAGCTTCAATAAGGGGGGTGGGGAGACCCAGTACTTC
TRBJ2-1	TRBV20-1	NA	NA	CSAGRFDEQFF	TGCAGTGCTGGAAGATTTGATGAGCAGTTCTTC
TRBJ2-1	TRBV3-1/TRBV3-2	TRBD2	NA	CASSQQGTSGPYNEQFF	TGTGCCAGCAGCCAACAGGGGACTAGCGGGCCCTACAATGAGCAGTTCTTC
TRBJ2-1	TRBV19	TRBD2	NA	CASSLAGGPRNEQFF	TGTGCCAGTAGTTTAGCGGGGGGGCCAAGGAATGAGCAGTTCTTC
TRBJ1-2	TRBV7-3	NA	NA	CASSPGQSNYGYTF	TGTGCCAGCAGCCCCGGACAGTCAAACTATGGCTACACCTTC